The next 20 T cell receptor beta chains were all read from a single sample in a study of shared clonotypes between healthy human individuals. The table came from immunoSEQ multiplex PCR; TCRdb's copy has only in-frame clones and leaves some out. Among 400,000 to 600,000 clones listed, around 95% were seen once. Material for sequencing was naive CD4+ T cells sorted from blood. Subset given: CD45RA+ positively selected. Receptors were obtained from a woman in her thirties in good health.

The chain is built from TRBV7-2 and TRBJ2-7, with 8 bases identical to TRBD2. CDR1 and CDR2 (germline): SGHTA, FQGNSA. The CDR3 is made up of 14 amino acids. Trimming cost V 5 bases and J 0 bases; bases outside gene matches: 3. The CDR3 DNA reads TGTGCCAGCAGCACTAGCGGAGGCTCCTACGAGCAGTACTTC. It translates to CASSTSGGSYEQYF.

The rearrangement uses TRBV7-2 and TRBJ2-2, with a weak D call TRBD2 (5 bases). CDR1 and CDR2 from the germline V gene are SGHTA and FQGNSA. V lost 8 bases to trimming and J lost 4 bases, with 14 bases between them. The CDR3 loop spans 14 amino acids. In DNA, the CDR3 is TGTGCCAGCCCCACGAGGGATTTCACCGGGGAGCTGTTTTTT. Its protein is CASPTRDFTGELFF.

The chain employs TRBV28 and TRBJ2-1; D call uncertain. V shed 0 bases and J shed 0 bases, with 6 bases lying between them. CDR1 and CDR2 from the germline V gene are MDHEN and SYDVKM. CDR3 length: 15 residues. Here the CDR3 reads CASSLWKSSYNEQFF. CDR3 coding DNA: TGTGCCAGCAGTTTATGGAAGAGCTCCTACAATGAGCAGTTCTTC.

This CDR3 reads CASSERVAGASSYEQYF. The CDR3 bases are TGTGCCAGCAGTGAAAGGGTAGCGGGAGCGTCAAGCTACGAGCAGTACTTC. The V call is TRBV6-1, the J call TRBJ2-7; 9 bases line up with TRBD2. The germline V gene has CDR1 MNHNS and CDR2 SASEGT. Germline trimming cut 2 bases from V and 3 bases from J; bases unmatched to any gene: 11. This CDR3 comprises 17 residues.

The chain carries TRBV15 and TRBJ2-3, with D tentatively TRBD2 (5 bases). The V end was cut by 0 bases, the J end by 3 bases, with 19 bases between. CDR1 and CDR2 (germline): LNHNV, YYDKDF (reference sequence). The CDR3 sequence is 18 residues long. CDR3 in DNA: TGTGCCACCAGCAGAGATGTGCAGCCGGGGATTCGGACAGATACGCAGTATTTT. The encoded protein is CATSRDVQPGIRTDTQYF.

The chain links TRBV29-1 to TRBJ2-7; D is unresolved. V dropped 6 bases and J dropped 0 bases, with 3 bases sitting between them. CDR1 is SQVTM, CDR2 ANQGSEA, per germline. The CDR3 consists of 10 residues. The CDR3 is CSVFSYEQYF. CDR3 sequence (DNA): TGCAGCGTCTTCTCCTACGAGCAGTACTTC.

The chain recombines TRBV7-7 with TRBJ2-5, with 7 positions matching TRBD2. CDR3 length: 17 amino acids. The V segment lost 1 base and the J segment 1 base; nucleotides outside the gene matches: 9. CDR1 and CDR2 from the germline V gene are SSHAT and FNYEAQ (reference sequence). In nucleotides, the CDR3 is TGTGCCAGCAGCTTAGGTGCAGCGGGACGTATCCAAGAGACCCAGTACTTC. This codes for CASSLGAAGRIQETQYF.

This rearrangement joins TRBV4-2 to TRBJ2-2; maybe TRBD2 (5 bases). Trimming pared 0 bases from V and 7 bases from J, leaving 9 bases between. CDR1 is LGHNA and CDR2 is YNFKEQ in the germline V gene. The CDR3 totals 14 residues. The CDR3 reads CASSQERVGGELFF. The CDR3 DNA reads TGTGCCAGCAGCCAAGAGAGGGTGGGCGGGGAGCTGTTTTTT.

This clone has just one count. This chain connects TRBV18 to TRBJ2-5, with unresolved D. Germline CDR1 and CDR2: KGHSH and LQKENI. The CDR3 has 14 amino acids. V was cut by 2 bases and J by 5 bases, with 12 bases left in between. For the CDR3, the DNA is TGTGCCAGCTCACCAGTACTGTTTCCTGAGACCCAGTACTTC. Its protein is CASSPVLFPETQYF.

The rearrangement joins TRBV5-1 to TRBJ1-1, with 7 bases matching TRBD1. J lost 4 bases, V lost 4 bases, and 7 bases had no gene match. Germline values: CDR1 SGHRS, CDR2 YFSETQ. CDR3 length: 14 amino acids. CDR3 sequence reads: CASSTRQGTTEAFF. The CDR3 DNA reads as TGCGCCAGCAGCACCCGACAGGGAACCACTGAAGCTTTCTTT.

The CDR3 region has the DNA TGCGCCAGCAGCCAAGGGAGCGGGAGTACCTACGAGCAGTACTTC. Its translation: CASSQGSGSTYEQYF. V is TRBV4-1 and J is TRBJ2-7; 8 nucleotides match TRBD2. The germline gives CDR1 MGHRA, CDR2 YSYEKL. Losses at the gene ends were 1 base for V and 2 bases for J; bases not matched to a gene: 4. The CDR3 totals 15 residues.

The J gene is TRBJ2-1, the V gene TRBV19; D gene ambiguous. This CDR3 comprises 12 residues. Germline CDR1 LNHDA, CDR2 SQIVND (reference sequence). Trimming shortened V by 1 base and J by 8 bases, and 6 bases separated the two germline ends. Here the CDR3 reads CASSIAFHEQFF. As DNA, the CDR3 is TGTGCCAGTAGTATAGCTTTCCATGAGCAGTTCTTC.

The rearrangement joins TRBV14 to TRBJ2-1; 12 positions agree with TRBD2. CDR1 is SGHDN and CDR2 is FVKESK in the germline V gene. J gave up 10 bases and V 0 bases, and 10 bases lay outside the gene matches. The CDR3 extends over 17 amino acids. CDR3 protein: CASSQDQGLAGGKEQFF. The CDR3 nucleotides read TGTGCCAGCAGCCAAGATCAGGGTCTAGCGGGAGGGAAAGAGCAGTTCTTC.

This chain uses TRBV6-1 with TRBJ2-7; 9 positions match TRBD1. Germline lookup yields CDR1 MNHNS and CDR2 SASEGT. This CDR3 region has 14 residues. V lost 7 bases to trimming and J lost 4 bases; unmatched junction nucleotides: 8. The DNA for the CDR3 is TGTGCCAGCAAAACAGGACAGGGGCTATACGAGCAGTACTTC. Amino acid sequence: CASKTGQGLYEQYF.

The rearrangement uses TRBV19 and TRBJ2-5, with 8 bases that match TRBD2. Germline V CDR1 and CDR2: LNHDA, SQIVND (reference sequence). V lost 8 bases, J lost 3 bases, and 14 bases stayed unmatched. This CDR3 spans 16 amino acids. In nucleotides, the CDR3 is TGTGCCAGTTCCTTCAGCGGGAGTGGCCTAAAAGAGACCCAGTACTTC. Residues: CASSFSGSGLKETQYF.

The V and J genes are TRBV25-1 and TRBJ2-1; 14 bases agree with TRBD2. CDR1 and CDR2 from the germline V gene are MGHDK and SYGVNS. V trimming: 2 bases; J trimming: 6 bases; junction bases outside the gene matches: 3. This CDR3 is 16 amino acids long. The CDR3 reads CASSEPGTSGSNEQFF. CDR3 DNA sequence: TGTGCCAGCAGTGAACCGGGGACTAGCGGGAGCAATGAGCAGTTCTTC. The whole variable domain, filled in from reference TRBV25-1 and TRBJ2-1, reads EADIYQTPRYLVIGTGKKITLECSQTMGHDKMYWYQQDPGMELHLIHYSYGVNSTEKGDLSSESTVSRIRTEHFPLTLESARPSHTSQYLCASSEPGTSGSNEQFFGPGTRLTVL.

The gene calls are TRBV29-1 and TRBJ2-1; 9 bases line up with TRBD2. This CDR3 is built from 17 residues. V lost 7 bases, J lost 3 bases, and 16 bases stayed unmatched. Germline-derived CDR1 and CDR2 are SQVTM and ANQGSEA. The CDR3 coding sequence is TGCAGCGCCGAGACTACCACGGGACTAGCTTACTACAATGAGCAGTTCTTC. This translates into CSAETTTGLAYYNEQFF.

This rearrangement joins TRBV5-1 to TRBJ2-5; TRBD2 matches at 12 bases. V trimming: 0 bases; J trimming: 3 bases; junction bases outside the gene matches: 0. The CDR3 contains 15 residues. Germline V lookup: CDR1 SGHRS, CDR2 YFSETQ. CDR3 nucleotide sequence: TGCGCCAGCAGCTTGGGACTAGCGGGAGAAGAGACCCAGTACTTC. Amino acid sequence: CASSLGLAGEETQYF.

The rearrangement uses TRBV4-1 and TRBJ1-3; D is ambiguous. CDR3 length: 18 residues. The V and J ends lost 3 bases and 4 bases respectively, with 22 bases between them. Germline V CDR1 and CDR2: MGHRA, YSYEKL. The CDR3 region has the DNA TGCGCCAGCAGCCATCACTCTACCTCGCTGGGAACCGGAAACACCATATATTTT. Encoded protein: CASSHHSTSLGTGNTIYF.

A single count supports this clone. The rearrangement uses TRBV11-2 and TRBJ2-5, with D unclear. The tail of the sequence fits TRBJ2-7 better, so the J call may be wrong. CDR3 length equals 16 residues. The germline gives CDR1 SGHAT, CDR2 FQNNGV. As DNA, the CDR3 is TGTGCCAGCAGCCGGATTACCCCTCCCATAGACTACGAGCAGTACTTC. This gives the protein CASSRITPPIDYEQYF.